This T cell receptor (beta chain) emerged from a study of T cell changes during pregnancy in multiple sclerosis. The length of the CDR3 is 15 residues. Germline assignment: CDR1 SGHRS and CDR2 YFSETQ. The ends lost 0 bases at V and 5 bases at J; junction bases unmatched: 5. Assay used: immunoSEQ multiplex PCR; TCRdb lists only in-frame clones, some missing. The repertoire holds some 99,000 clones, with approximately 93% as singletons. The V and J genes are TRBV5-1 and TRBJ1-1; 9 nucleotides match TRBD1. The origin of this receptor is a female donor with multiple sclerosis, enrolled in a pregnancy study. The starting material was peripheral blood, obtained after pregnancy. CDR3: CASSLGQGVGTEAFF. The CDR3, as DNA: TGCGCCAGCAGCTTGGGACAGGGGGTCGGAACTGAAGCTTTCTTT.